The 29 T cell receptor beta chains below were found in one sample sequenced in a study of control samples from healthy donors and cancer patients. Profiled with immunoSEQ multiplex PCR; TCRdb holds only in-frame clones, not every one. Of 80,000 to 100,000 clones in the sample, around nine tenths are singletons; the top ten hold approximately 14%. Source material: blood. The receptors shown here come from a man aged 25 to 45 in good health.

This chain connects TRBV5-6 to TRBJ2-7; maybe TRBD1 (6 bases). The length of the CDR3 is 14 residues. Trimming stripped 2 bases from V and 2 bases from J, with 11 bases between. Germline V gives CDR1 SGHDT, CDR2 YYEEEE. The CDR3 nucleotides read TGTGCCAGCAGCTTACAGGGATGGGCCTACGAGCAGTACTTC. Amino acid sequence: CASSLQGWAYEQYF.

This clone showed up just a few times. The V and J genes are TRBV12-5 and TRBJ1-2, with TRBD1 as a possible D gene (6 bases). V was pared by 6 bases and J by 2 bases, with 13 bases between. Germline assignment: CDR1 LGHNT and CDR2 FRNRAP. The CDR3 is made up of 14 amino acids. CDR3 in amino acids: CASGTGHLNYGYTF. CDR3 DNA sequence: TGTGCTAGTGGCACGGGACACCTAAACTATGGCTACACCTTC.

The chain combines TRBV6-2 or TRBV6-3 with TRBJ1-3; TRBD1 might be the D (5 bases). Looked up from germline, CDR1 is MNHEY and CDR2 is SVGEGT. This CDR3 region has 15 residues. V was shortened by 2 bases and J by 9 bases, with 17 bases between the two germline ends. CDR3 sequence (DNA): TGTGCCAGCAGTTACGCCGGACGGCAGGGAGCCACCATATATTTT. This codes for CASSYAGRQGATIYF.

This sequence joins TRBV9 and TRBJ2-5; no reliable D call. Deletions cut 6 bases from V and 5 bases from J, with 20 bases between. CDR1 is SGDLS, CDR2 YYNGEE, per germline. The CDR3 runs to 15 residues. The CDR3 bases are TGTGCCAGCACCTATAATGACCTCCATGGGGAGACCCAGTACTTC. This translates into CASTYNDLHGETQYF.

The genes are TRBV9 and TRBJ1-4; D is undetermined. The CDR3 is 14 residues long. Germline CDR1 is SGDLS and CDR2 is YYNGEE. V lost 4 bases and J 0 bases, leaving 7 bases between the germline ends. CDR3 loop: CASSPRATNEKLFF. Written as DNA, the CDR3 is TGTGCCAGCAGCCCAAGAGCAACTAATGAAAAACTGTTTTTT.

The J gene is TRBJ1-4, the V gene TRBV6-5; 7 bases are shared with TRBD1. The CDR3 is 14 amino acids. Germline V gene lookup returns CDR1 MNHEY and CDR2 SVGAGI. V lost 5 bases, J lost 11 bases, and 11 bases stayed unmatched. CDR3 amino acids: CASSTDRIQLKLFF. The CDR3 DNA follows: TGTGCCAGCAGTACGGACAGGATCCAATTGAAACTGTTTTTT.

The rearrangement links TRBV5-4 to TRBJ2-5; D not resolved. Germline V gives CDR1 SGHNT, CDR2 YYREEE (reference sequence). V was shortened by 0 bases and J by 4 bases, with 13 bases between the two germline ends. CDR3 size: 15 residues. CDR3 loop: CASSLAVGRRETQYF. CDR3 nucleotide sequence: TGTGCCAGCAGCTTGGCGGTTGGCAGACGAGAGACCCAGTACTTC.

The chain carries TRBV6-2 or TRBV6-3 and TRBJ2-7, with D perhaps TRBD1 (5 bases). The CDR3 runs 14 residues. Germline values: CDR1 MNHEY, CDR2 SVGEGT. V lost 3 bases and J 2 bases, leaving 11 bases between the germline ends. Written as DNA, the CDR3 is TGTGCCAGCAGTTATATTGGGGCCACCTACGAGCAGTACTTC. Its translation: CASSYIGATYEQYF.

The V gene is TRBV11-3, the J gene TRBJ2-1, with 9 bases fitting TRBD2. This CDR3 is built from 17 residues. Germline CDR1 reads SGHNT; CDR2 reads YENEEA. The V segment lost 3 bases and the J segment 7 bases; nucleotides outside the gene matches: 13. For the CDR3, the DNA is TGTGCCAGCAGCTTGGAGAGACTAGCGGCTAAGGCTAATGAGCAGTTCTTC. It codes for CASSLERLAAKANEQFF.

The V gene is TRBV11-2, the J gene TRBJ2-3, with 8 bases that match TRBD2. Germline values: CDR1 SGHAT, CDR2 FQNNGV. The CDR3 has 16 residues. V lost 1 base to trimming and J lost 0 bases; unmatched junction nucleotides: 3. CDR3 protein: CASSLVAGISTDTQYF. Written as DNA, the CDR3 is TGTGCCAGCAGCTTAGTAGCGGGGATTAGCACAGATACGCAGTATTTT.

Only one count was recorded for this clone. This chain joins TRBV4-1 and TRBJ2-7; a possible D gene is TRBD1 (6 bases). The germline V gene has CDR1 MGHRA and CDR2 YSYEKL. This CDR3 has 15 residues. Trimming shortened V by 0 bases and J by 2 bases, and 11 bases separated the two germline ends. This CDR3 reads CASSQEYRAPYEQYF. For the CDR3, the DNA is TGCGCCAGCAGCCAAGAGTACAGGGCCCCCTACGAGCAGTACTTC.

The chain combines TRBV7-2 with TRBJ1-2, with D hard to call. The CDR3 runs to 11 residues. V lost 3 bases to trimming and J lost 8 bases, with 7 bases between them. Germline-derived CDR1 and CDR2 are SGHTA and FQGNSA. CDR3 sequence reads: CASSLVEGYTF. CDR3 bases: TGTGCCAGCAGCTTGGTTGAAGGCTACACCTTC.

This clone was detected a few times. The chain links TRBV25-1 to TRBJ1-5; no clear D gene. The germline CDR1 and CDR2 sequences are MGHDK and SYGVNS. The CDR3 contains 14 residues. The V end lost 3 bases, the J end lost 6 bases, and 12 bases lay between the germline ends. In DNA form, the CDR3 reads TGTGCCAGCAGTGAGCGGTCTGAGGTTCAGCCCCAGCATTTT. Residues: CASSERSEVQPQHF.

V gene TRBV9 combines with J gene TRBJ1-2, with D tentatively TRBD1 (6 bases). V was trimmed by 3 bases and J by 3 bases, leaving 21 bases between them. Germline loops: CDR1 SGDLS, CDR2 YYNGEE. CDR3 length equals 17 residues. The CDR3 loop is CASSAGPGHTSHYGYTF. The CDR3 DNA reads as TGTGCCAGCAGCGCAGGTCCGGGACACACCTCTCACTATGGCTACACCTTC.

V and J are TRBV19 and TRBJ1-6; 8 positions match TRBD1. Losses at the gene ends were 4 bases for V and 9 bases for J; bases not matched to a gene: 17. CDR1 is LNHDA and CDR2 is SQIVND in the germline V gene (reference sequence). This CDR3 is 18 amino acids long. Written as DNA, the CDR3 is TGTGCCAGTAGTAGCGGTCGACAGGGGATTCGATCGATTTCACCCCTCCACTTT. Protein: CASSSGRQGIRSISPLHF.

The chain recombines TRBV7-9 with TRBJ1-1; D unclear. Germline V gene sequence: CDR1 SEHNR, CDR2 FQNEAQ (reference sequence). The length of the CDR3 is 14 residues. With 1 base removed from V and 4 bases from J, the gap between germline ends came to 10 bases. The CDR3 DNA sequence: TGTGCCAGCAGCTTAGGGGTTGTGAGCACTGAAGCTTTCTTT. Its protein is CASSLGVVSTEAFF.

This clone was counted a single time. The chain recombines TRBV5-4 with TRBJ2-3, with a weak D call TRBD2 (5 bases). Germline V CDR1 and CDR2: SGHNT, YYREEE (reference sequence). The CDR3 sequence is 14 residues long. V lost 4 bases to trimming and J lost 0 bases, with 9 bases between them. CDR3 sequence reads: CASSRTASTDTQYF. The CDR3 nucleotides are TGTGCCAGCAGCCGGACTGCTAGCACAGATACGCAGTATTTT.

This chain's CDR3 is CASSPNSALVAGELFF. DNA of the CDR3: TGCGCCAGCAGCCCAAATAGCGCCCTGGTAGCGGGGGAGCTGTTTTTT. The chain uses TRBV4-1 and TRBJ2-2; D may be TRBD2 (5 bases). V was cut by 4 bases and J by 8 bases, with 20 bases left in between. Germline lookup yields CDR1 MGHRA and CDR2 YSYEKL. CDR3 length: 16 amino acids.

This clone was recorded once. The rearrangement joins TRBV12-3 or TRBV12-4 to TRBJ1-1, with 7 nucleotides matching TRBD1. This CDR3 has 13 amino acids. V lost 7 bases and J lost 5; bases outside the gene matches: 7. CDR3 DNA: TGTGCCAGCACCCCGGACAGGCCAACTGAAGCTTTCTTT. It translates to CASTPDRPTEAFF.

The chain has TRBV6-5 and TRBJ2-1; D is perhaps TRBD2 (6 bases). This CDR3 is built from 15 residues. Germline CDR1 reads MNHEY; CDR2 reads SVGAGI. Trimming removed 7 bases at V and 4 bases at J, with 17 bases between. The CDR3 sequence is CASTSAGIAYNEQFF. DNA of the CDR3: TGTGCCAGCACGTCGGCGGGAATAGCATACAATGAGCAGTTCTTC.

This CDR3 is CASSEILMFSPQHF. DNA of the CDR3: TGTGCCAGCAGTGAAATCCTGATGTTTTCGCCCCAGCATTTT. The V and J genes are TRBV6-1 and TRBJ1-5; no clear D gene. V was clipped by 2 bases and J by 9 bases, with 14 bases between them. CDR3 length equals 14 residues. The germline V gene encodes CDR1 MNHNS and CDR2 SASEGT.

The genes are TRBV2 and TRBJ2-7; no clear D gene. V was cut by 6 bases and J by 3 bases, with 24 bases left in between. CDR1 SNHLY and CDR2 FYNNEI come from the germline V gene. The CDR3 runs 17 residues. This CDR3 is CASRDRNRAPLGYEQYF. The CDR3 DNA follows: TGTGCCAGCAGGGACCGGAACCGGGCCCCACTTGGCTACGAGCAGTACTTC.

CDR3 coding DNA: TGTGCCAGCAGCTTACCAGGAAAAAACACCATATATTTT. Translating gives CASSLPGKNTIYF. The chain joins TRBV7-2 to TRBJ1-3, with D uncertain. V shed 2 bases and J shed 6 bases, with 8 bases lying between them. Germline CDR1 SGHTA, CDR2 FQGNSA. The CDR3 extends over 13 amino acids. Based on the CDR3 plus reference TRBV7-2 and TRBJ1-3, the full variable domain is GAGVSQSPSNKVTEKGKDVELRCDPISGHTALYWYRQSLGQGLEFLIYFQGNSAPDKSGLPSDRFSAERTGGSVSTLTIQRTQQEDSAVYLCASSLPGKNTIYFGEGSWLTVV.

This CDR3 reads CASSVSDRYEQYF. The CDR3 DNA is TGTGCCAGCAGCGTGTCGGACAGATACGAGCAGTACTTC. The chain uses TRBV9 and TRBJ2-7; D possibly corresponds to TRBD1 (6 bases). Trimming pared 2 bases from V and 4 bases from J, leaving 10 bases between. From germline, CDR1 is SGDLS and CDR2 YYNGEE. The CDR3 extends over 13 amino acids.

The CDR3 sequence is CASSLAGARYEQYF. In DNA form, the CDR3 reads TGTGCCAGCAGCTTAGCAGGGGCTCGGTACGAGCAGTACTTC. The V gene is TRBV7-9, the J gene TRBJ2-7; tentative D call: TRBD1 (5 bases). Germline CDR1 SEHNR, CDR2 FQNEAQ (reference sequence). The CDR3 is 14 residues long. The V end lost 0 bases, the J end lost 4 bases, and 10 bases lay between the germline ends. The full variable domain, completed using reference TRBV7-9 and TRBJ2-7, is DTGVSQNPRHKITKRGQNVTFRCDPISEHNRLYWYRQTLGQGPEFLTYFQNEAQLEKSRLLSDRFSAERPKGSFSTLEIQRTEQGDSAMYLCASSLAGARYEQYFGPGTRLTVT.

The table lists this clone with a few counts. The V and J genes are TRBV7-6 and TRBJ2-2; D gene ambiguous. CDR3 length: 15 residues. The germline CDR1 and CDR2 sequences are SGHVS and FNYEAQ. The V end was cut by 2 bases, the J end by 0 bases, with 7 bases between. DNA for the CDR3: TGTGCCAGCAGCTTAATGGGCTCGAACACCGGGGAGCTGTTTTTT. Amino acids: CASSLMGSNTGELFF.

This chain links TRBV5-1 with TRBJ1-6; TRBD1 matches at 8 bases. This CDR3 is built from 15 residues. V shed 3 bases and J 10 bases; nucleotides not matched to a gene: 9. The germline gives CDR1 SGHRS, CDR2 YFSETQ. CDR3 sequence: CASSWYSGQASPLHF. As DNA, the CDR3 is TGCGCCAGCAGCTGGTATTCGGGACAGGCCTCACCCCTCCACTTT.

The chain carries TRBV5-3 and TRBJ2-7, with 8 bases aligning to TRBD2. TRBV5-3 is an open reading frame whose function is uncertain. CDR3 length: 17 amino acids. V lost 0 bases to trimming and J lost 0 bases; unmatched junction nucleotides: 8. The CDR3 DNA reads TGTGCCAGAAGCTTGGGGCCTATCGCGGGGGGCTCCTACGAGCAGTACTTC. Encoded protein: CARSLGPIAGGSYEQYF.

The chain has TRBV30 and TRBJ2-2; 11 nucleotides align to TRBD2. Germline assignment: CDR1 GTSNPN and CDR2 SVGIG (reference sequence). The CDR3 length is 21 residues. The V segment lost 4 bases and the J segment 0 bases; nucleotides outside the gene matches: 19. CDR3 sequence: CAWITGTSGTFPGTNTGELFF. DNA for the CDR3: TGTGCCTGGATCACCGGGACTAGCGGAACCTTCCCCGGCACGAACACCGGGGAGCTGTTTTTT.